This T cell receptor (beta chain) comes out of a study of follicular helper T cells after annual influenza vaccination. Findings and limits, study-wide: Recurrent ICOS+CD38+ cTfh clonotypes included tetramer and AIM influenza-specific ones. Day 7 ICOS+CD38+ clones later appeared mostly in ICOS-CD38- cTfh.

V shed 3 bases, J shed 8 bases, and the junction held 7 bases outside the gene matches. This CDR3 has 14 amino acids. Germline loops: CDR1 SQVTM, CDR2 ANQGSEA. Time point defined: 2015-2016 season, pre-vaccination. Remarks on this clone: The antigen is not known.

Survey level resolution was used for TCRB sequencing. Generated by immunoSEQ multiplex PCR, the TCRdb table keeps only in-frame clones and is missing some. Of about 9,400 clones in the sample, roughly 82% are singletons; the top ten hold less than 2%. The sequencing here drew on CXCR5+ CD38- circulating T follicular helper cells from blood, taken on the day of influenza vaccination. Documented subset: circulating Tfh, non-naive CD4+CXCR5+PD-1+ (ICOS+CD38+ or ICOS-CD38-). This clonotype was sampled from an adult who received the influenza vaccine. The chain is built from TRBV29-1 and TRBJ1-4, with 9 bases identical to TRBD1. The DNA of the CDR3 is TGCAGCGTTGAGCTACAGGGGGCGAGGGAAAAACTGTTTTTT. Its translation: CSVELQGAREKLFF.